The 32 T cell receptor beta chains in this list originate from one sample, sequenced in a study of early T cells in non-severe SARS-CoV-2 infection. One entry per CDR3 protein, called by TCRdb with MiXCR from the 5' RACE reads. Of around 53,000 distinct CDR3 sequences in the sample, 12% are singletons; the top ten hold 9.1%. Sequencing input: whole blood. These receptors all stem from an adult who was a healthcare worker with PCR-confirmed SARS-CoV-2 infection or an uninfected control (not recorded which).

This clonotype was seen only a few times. CDR3 amino acids: CASNVQGALYEQYF. CDR3 nucleotide sequence: TGTGCCAGCAACGTGCAGGGGGCACTCTACGAGCAGTACTTC. This rearrangement joins TRBV5-8 to TRBJ2-7, with 8 bases lining up with TRBD1. Germline loops: CDR1 SGHTS, CDR2 YDEGEE. V was pared by 6 bases and J by 3 bases, with 8 bases of the junction left unmatched. The CDR3 spans 14 residues.

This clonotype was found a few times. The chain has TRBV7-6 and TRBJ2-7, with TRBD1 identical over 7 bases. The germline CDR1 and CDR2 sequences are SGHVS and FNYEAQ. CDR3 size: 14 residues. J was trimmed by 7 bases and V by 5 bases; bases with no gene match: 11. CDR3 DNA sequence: TGTGCCAGCAGCCTCCGGGACAGCGAAGGAGAGCAGTACTTC. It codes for CASSLRDSEGEQYF.

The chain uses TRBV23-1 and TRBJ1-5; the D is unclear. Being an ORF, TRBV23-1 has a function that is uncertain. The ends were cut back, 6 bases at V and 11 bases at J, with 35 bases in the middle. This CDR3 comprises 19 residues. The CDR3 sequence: CASRGRTKPHRLGYTAQHF. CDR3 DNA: TGCGCCAGCAGAGGACGGACGAAACCCCACCGCCTCGGGTATACAGCCCAGCATTTT.

CDR3 DNA sequence: TGTGCCTGGGGGAGCTACGAGCAGTACTTC. It yields the protein CAWGSYEQYF. The gene calls are TRBV30 and TRBJ2-7; D is possibly TRBD2 (5 bases). CDR3 length: 10 amino acids. The V and J ends lost 5 bases and 3 bases respectively, with 5 bases between them. Germline V gene lookup returns CDR1 GTSNPN and CDR2 SVGIG (reference sequence). The whole variable domain, filled in from reference TRBV30 and TRBJ2-7, reads SQTIHQWPATLVQPVGSPLSLECTVEGTSNPNLYWYRQAAGRGLQLLFYSVGIGQISSEVPQNLSASRPQDRQFILSSKKLLLSDSGFYLCAWGSYEQYFGPGTRLTVT.

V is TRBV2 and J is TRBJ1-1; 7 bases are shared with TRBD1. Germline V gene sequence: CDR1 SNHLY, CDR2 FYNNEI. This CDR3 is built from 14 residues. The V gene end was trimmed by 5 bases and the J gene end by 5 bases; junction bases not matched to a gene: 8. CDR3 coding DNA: TGTGCCAGCAGTCCCTCAGGGGGGCGGACTGAAGCTTTCTTT. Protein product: CASSPSGGRTEAFF.

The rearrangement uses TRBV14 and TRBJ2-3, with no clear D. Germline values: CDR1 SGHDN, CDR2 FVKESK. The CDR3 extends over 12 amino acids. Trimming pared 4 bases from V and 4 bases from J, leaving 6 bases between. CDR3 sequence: CASSPSPDTQYF. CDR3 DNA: TGTGCCAGCAGCCCTAGTCCAGATACGCAGTATTTT.

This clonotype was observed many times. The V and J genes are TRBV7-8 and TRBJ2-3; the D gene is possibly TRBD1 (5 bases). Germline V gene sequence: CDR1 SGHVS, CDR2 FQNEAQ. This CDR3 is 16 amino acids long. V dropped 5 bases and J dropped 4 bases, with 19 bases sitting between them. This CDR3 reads CASSQQRQGFPDTQYF. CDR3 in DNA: TGTGCCAGCAGCCAACAGAGGCAGGGATTCCCAGATACGCAGTATTTT.

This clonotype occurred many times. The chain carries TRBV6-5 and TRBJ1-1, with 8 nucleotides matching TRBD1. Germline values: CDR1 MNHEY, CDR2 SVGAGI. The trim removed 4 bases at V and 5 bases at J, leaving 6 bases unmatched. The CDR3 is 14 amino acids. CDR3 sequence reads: CASSSRTGGTEAFF. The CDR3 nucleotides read TGTGCCAGCAGTTCCCGAACAGGGGGAACTGAAGCTTTCTTT.

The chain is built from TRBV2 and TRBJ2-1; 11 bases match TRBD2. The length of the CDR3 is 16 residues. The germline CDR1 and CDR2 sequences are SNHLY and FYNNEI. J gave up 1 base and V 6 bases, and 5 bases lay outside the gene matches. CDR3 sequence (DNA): TGTGCCAGCAGAGAATTAGCGGGAGGGTCCTACAATGAGCAGTTCTTC. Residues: CASRELAGGSYNEQFF.

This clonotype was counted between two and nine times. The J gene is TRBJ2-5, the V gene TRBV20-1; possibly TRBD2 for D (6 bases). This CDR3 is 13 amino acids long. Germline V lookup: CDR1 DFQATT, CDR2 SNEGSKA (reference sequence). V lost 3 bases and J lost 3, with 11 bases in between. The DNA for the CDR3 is TGCAGTGCTAGCATTCCTAGCGAAGAGACCCAGTACTTC. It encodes CSASIPSEETQYF.

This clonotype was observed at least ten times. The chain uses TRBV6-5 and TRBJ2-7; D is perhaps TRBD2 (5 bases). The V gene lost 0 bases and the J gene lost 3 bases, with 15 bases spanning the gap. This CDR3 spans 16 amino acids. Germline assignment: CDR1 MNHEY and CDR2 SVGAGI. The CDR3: CASSYSKSRGYYEQYF. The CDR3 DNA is TGTGCCAGCAGTTACTCGAAGTCACGCGGGTACTACGAGCAGTACTTC.

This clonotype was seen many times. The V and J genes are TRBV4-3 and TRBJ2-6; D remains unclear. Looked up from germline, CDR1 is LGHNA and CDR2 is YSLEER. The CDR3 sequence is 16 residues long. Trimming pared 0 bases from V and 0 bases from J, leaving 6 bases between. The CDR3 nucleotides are TGCGCCAGCAGCCAAGATGCCAACTCTGGGGCCAACGTCCTGACTTTC. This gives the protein CASSQDANSGANVLTF.

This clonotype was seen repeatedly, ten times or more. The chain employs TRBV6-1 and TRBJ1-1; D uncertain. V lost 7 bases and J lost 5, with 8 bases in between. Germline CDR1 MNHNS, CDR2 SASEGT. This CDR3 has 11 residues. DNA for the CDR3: TGTGCCAGCACCCTCGTAACTGAAGCTTTCTTT. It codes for CASTLVTEAFF.

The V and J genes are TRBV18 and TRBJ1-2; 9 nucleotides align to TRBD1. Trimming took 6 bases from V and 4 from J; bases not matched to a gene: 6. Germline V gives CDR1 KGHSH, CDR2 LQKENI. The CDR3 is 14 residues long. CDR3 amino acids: CASSPPGQGYGYTF. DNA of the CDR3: TGTGCCAGCTCTCCTCCGGGACAGGGCTATGGCTACACCTTC.

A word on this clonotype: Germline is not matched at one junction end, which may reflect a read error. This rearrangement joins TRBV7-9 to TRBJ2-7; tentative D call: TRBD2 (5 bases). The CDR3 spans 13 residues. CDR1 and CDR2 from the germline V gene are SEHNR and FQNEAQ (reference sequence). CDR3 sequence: CTSSLGGRDEQYF. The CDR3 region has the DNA TGTACCAGCAGCTTAGGAGGACGCGACGAGCAGTACTTC.

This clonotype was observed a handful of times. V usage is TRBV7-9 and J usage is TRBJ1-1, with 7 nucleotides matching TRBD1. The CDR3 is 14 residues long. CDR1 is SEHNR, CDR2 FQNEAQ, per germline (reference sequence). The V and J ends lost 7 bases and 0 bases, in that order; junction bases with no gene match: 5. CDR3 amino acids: CASTQDRLNTEAFF. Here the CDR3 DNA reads TGTGCCAGCACCCAGGACAGGCTGAACACTGAAGCTTTCTTT.

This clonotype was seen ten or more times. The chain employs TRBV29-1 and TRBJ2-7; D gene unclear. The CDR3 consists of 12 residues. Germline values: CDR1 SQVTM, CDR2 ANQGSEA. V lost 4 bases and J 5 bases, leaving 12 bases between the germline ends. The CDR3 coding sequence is TGCAGCGTTGTCCCCCGGTCCAACGAGCAGTACTTC. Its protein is CSVVPRSNEQYF.

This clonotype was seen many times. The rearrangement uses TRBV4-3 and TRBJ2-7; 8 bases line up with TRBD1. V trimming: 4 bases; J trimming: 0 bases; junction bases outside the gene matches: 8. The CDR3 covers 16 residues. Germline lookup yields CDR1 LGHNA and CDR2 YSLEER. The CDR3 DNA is TGCGCCAGCAGCCGGAGCCTGGGACAGGCCTCCTACGAGCAGTACTTC. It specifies CASSRSLGQASYEQYF.

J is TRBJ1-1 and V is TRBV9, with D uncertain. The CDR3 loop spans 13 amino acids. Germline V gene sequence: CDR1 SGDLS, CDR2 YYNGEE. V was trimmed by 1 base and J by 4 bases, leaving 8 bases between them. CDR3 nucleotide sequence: TGTGCCAGCAGCGTAAGGTGGTCCACTGAAGCTTTCTTT. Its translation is CASSVRWSTEAFF. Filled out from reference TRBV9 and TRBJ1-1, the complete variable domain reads DSGVTQTPKHLITATGQRVTLRCSPRSGDLSVYWYQQSLDQGLQFLIQYYNGEERAKGNILERFSAQQFPDLHSELNLSSLELGDSALYFCASSVRWSTEAFFGQGTRLTVV.

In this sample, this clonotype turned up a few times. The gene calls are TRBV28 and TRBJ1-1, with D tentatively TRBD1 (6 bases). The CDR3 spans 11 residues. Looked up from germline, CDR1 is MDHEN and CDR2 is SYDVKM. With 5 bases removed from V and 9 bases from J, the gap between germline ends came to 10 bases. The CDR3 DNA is TGTGCCAGCAGTCCGAGGGGGAAAGCTTTCTTT. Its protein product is CASSPRGKAFF.

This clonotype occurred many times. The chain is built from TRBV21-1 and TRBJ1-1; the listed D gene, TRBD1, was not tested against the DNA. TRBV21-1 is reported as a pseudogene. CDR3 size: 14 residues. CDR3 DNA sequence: TGTGCCAGCAGTCGACTTCAGGGAAACACTGAAGCTTTCTTT. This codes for CASSRLQGNTEAFF.

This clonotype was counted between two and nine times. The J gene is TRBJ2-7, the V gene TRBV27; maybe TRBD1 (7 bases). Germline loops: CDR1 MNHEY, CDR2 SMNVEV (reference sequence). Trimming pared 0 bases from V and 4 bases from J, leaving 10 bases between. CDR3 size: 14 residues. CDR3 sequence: CASSLSSGGYEQYF. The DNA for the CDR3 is TGTGCCAGCAGTTTATCGTCAGGGGGGTACGAGCAGTACTTC.

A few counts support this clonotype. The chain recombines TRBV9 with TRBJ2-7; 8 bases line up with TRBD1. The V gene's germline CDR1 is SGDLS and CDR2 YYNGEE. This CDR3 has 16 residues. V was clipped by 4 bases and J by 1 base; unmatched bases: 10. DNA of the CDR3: TGTGCCAGCAGCCCTCGAGGGACAGGACTATCCTACGAGCAGTACTTC. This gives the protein CASSPRGTGLSYEQYF.

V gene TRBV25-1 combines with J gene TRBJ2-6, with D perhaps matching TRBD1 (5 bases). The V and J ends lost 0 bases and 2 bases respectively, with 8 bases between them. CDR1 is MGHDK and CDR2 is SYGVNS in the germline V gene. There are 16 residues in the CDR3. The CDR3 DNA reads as TGTGCCAGCAGTGAATACCCCAGGGCTGGGGCCAACGTCCTGACTTTC. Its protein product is CASSEYPRAGANVLTF.

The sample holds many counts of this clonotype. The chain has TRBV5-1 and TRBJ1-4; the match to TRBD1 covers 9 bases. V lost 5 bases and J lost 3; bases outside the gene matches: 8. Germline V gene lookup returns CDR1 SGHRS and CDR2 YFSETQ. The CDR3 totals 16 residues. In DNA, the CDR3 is TGCGCCAGCAGATTTACAGGGGGCGCCGCTAATGAAAAACTGTTTTTT. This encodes CASRFTGGAANEKLFF.

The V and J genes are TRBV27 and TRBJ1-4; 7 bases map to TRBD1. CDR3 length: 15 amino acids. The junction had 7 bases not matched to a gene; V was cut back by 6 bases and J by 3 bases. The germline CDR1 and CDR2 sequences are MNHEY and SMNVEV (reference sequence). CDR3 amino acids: CASRHTGAPNEKLFF. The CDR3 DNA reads TGTGCCAGCAGGCATACAGGGGCTCCTAATGAAAAACTGTTTTTT.

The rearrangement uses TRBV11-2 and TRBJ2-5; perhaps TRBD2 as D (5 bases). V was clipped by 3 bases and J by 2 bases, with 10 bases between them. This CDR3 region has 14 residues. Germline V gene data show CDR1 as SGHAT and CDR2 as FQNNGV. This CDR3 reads CASSLRAGQETQYF. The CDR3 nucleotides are TGTGCCAGCAGCTTGCGGGCCGGGCAAGAGACCCAGTACTTC.

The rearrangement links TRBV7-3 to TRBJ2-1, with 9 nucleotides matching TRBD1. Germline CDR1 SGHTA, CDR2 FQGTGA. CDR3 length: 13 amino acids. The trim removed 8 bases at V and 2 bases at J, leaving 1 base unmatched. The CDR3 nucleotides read TGTGCCAGCCGGGACAGGGCCTACAATGAGCAGTTCTTC. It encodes CASRDRAYNEQFF.

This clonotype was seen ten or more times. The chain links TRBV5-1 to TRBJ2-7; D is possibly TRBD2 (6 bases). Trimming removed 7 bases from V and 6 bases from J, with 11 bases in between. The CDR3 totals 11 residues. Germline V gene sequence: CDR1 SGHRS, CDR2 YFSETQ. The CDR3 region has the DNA TGCGCCAGCGGCGGGACCGGCGAGCAGTACTTC. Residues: CASGGTGEQYF.

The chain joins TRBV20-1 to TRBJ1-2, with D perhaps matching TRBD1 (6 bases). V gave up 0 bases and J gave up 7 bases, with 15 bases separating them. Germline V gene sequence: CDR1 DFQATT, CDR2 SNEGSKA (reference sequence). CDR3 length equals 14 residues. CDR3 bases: TGCAGTGCTAGAGATCGACAGGTTGGTCGTGGCTACACCTTC. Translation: CSARDRQVGRGYTF.

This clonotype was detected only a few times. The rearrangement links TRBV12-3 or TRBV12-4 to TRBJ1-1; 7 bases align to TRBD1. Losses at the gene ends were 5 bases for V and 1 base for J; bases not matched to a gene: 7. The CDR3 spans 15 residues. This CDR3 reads CASSPRQGSNTEAFF. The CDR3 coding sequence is TGTGCCAGCAGTCCCAGACAGGGCTCGAACACTGAAGCTTTCTTT.

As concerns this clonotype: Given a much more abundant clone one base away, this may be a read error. This CDR3 is CVSSQDTPKGTQYF. The CDR3 nucleotides read TGCGTCAGCAGCCAAGATACCCCTAAGGGTACGCAGTATTTT. This chain connects TRBV4-1 to TRBJ2-3, with D unclear. The CDR3 length is 14 residues. CDR1 MGHRA and CDR2 YSYEKL come from the germline V gene.